This is a list of T cell receptor beta chains from one sample in a study of technical replicates of blood from a few donors. The protocol was immunoSEQ multiplex PCR, while the TCRdb copy is restricted to in-frame clones and leaves out a portion. Here the sample spans 98,000 or so clones, around 96% being singletons. Sequenced input: T cells isolated from PBMCs. The source is a human donor in good health. Each CDR3 is given with its conserved first and last residue. The D gene is left open where the match is weak.

TRBV29-1	TRBD1	TRBJ2-1	TGCAGCGTTGAAAGTCGGGGACAGGGATCCAATGAGCAGTTCTTC	CSVESRGQGSNEQFF
TRBV9	-	TRBJ1-6	TGTGCCAGCAGTGTTTCCCCCTCGGGTTATAATTCACCCCTCCACTTT	CASSVSPSGYNSPLHF
TRBV15	TRBD1	TRBJ2-1	TGTGCCACCAGCAGGGACAGGGTCGTCAATGAGCAGTTCTTC	CATSRDRVVNEQFF
TRBV9	TRBD2	TRBJ2-1	TGTGCCAGCGGCGGGGGGGACTCCTACAATGAGCAGTTCTTC	CASGGGDSYNEQFF
TRBV2	TRBD2	TRBJ2-7	TGTGCCAGCAGTCTAACTTTACGGGAGGACGAGCAGTACTTC	CASSLTLREDEQYF
TRBV2	TRBD1	TRBJ2-7	TGTGCCAGCCAGGGGGCGAGCTCCTACGAGCAGTACTTC	CASQGASSYEQYF
TRBV5-1	TRBD2	TRBJ2-5	TGCGCCAGCAGCATATTAACCGGGACTAGCGGGAGTTTAAAGACCCAGTACTTC	CASSILTGTSGSLKTQYF
TRBV10-1	TRBD1	TRBJ2-5	TGCGCCAGCAGCTGGACAGGGGTGGAGACCCAGTACTTC	CASSWTGVETQYF
TRBV28	-	TRBJ1-1	TGTGCCAGCAGTTTAAGGGAGGGGTTGGGAACTGAAGCTTTCTTT	CASSLREGLGTEAFF
TRBV7-9	-	TRBJ1-2	TGTGCCAGCAGCCCCAGCCGTTCGGGATCGGCCTATGGCTACACCTTC	CASSPSRSGSAYGYTF
TRBV29-1	-	TRBJ1-5	TGCAGCGTTGGGTTGGGCGGAGGGCAGCCCCAGCATTTT	CSVGLGGGQPQHF
TRBV7-2	-	TRBJ1-5	TGTGCCAGCAGCTTATCTTCGGGACTGAGTAATCAGCCCCAGCATTTT	CASSLSSGLSNQPQHF
TRBV5-6	-	TRBJ2-4	TGTGCCAGCAGCTTGGGCGTGTCTGGGGAGAACATTCAGTACTTC	CASSLGVSGENIQYF
TRBV7-9	TRBD1	TRBJ2-1	TGTGCCAGCAGCTCACCACAGGGGTATGCCCCAGACAATGAGCAGTTCTTC	CASSSPQGYAPDNEQFF
TRBV5-1	TRBD1	TRBJ1-6	TGCGCCAGCAGCTTAGGACAGGGTGGCGATTCACCCCTCCACTTT	CASSLGQGGDSPLHF
TRBV5-6	TRBD1	TRBJ1-4	TGTGCCAGCAGCTTGGAGACAGGGGTCGGTGAAAAACTGTTTTTT	CASSLETGVGEKLFF
TRBV11-3	-	TRBJ1-1	TGTGCCAGCAGCTCTCCCACAGGGCCAAACACTGAAGCTTTCTTT	CASSSPTGPNTEAFF